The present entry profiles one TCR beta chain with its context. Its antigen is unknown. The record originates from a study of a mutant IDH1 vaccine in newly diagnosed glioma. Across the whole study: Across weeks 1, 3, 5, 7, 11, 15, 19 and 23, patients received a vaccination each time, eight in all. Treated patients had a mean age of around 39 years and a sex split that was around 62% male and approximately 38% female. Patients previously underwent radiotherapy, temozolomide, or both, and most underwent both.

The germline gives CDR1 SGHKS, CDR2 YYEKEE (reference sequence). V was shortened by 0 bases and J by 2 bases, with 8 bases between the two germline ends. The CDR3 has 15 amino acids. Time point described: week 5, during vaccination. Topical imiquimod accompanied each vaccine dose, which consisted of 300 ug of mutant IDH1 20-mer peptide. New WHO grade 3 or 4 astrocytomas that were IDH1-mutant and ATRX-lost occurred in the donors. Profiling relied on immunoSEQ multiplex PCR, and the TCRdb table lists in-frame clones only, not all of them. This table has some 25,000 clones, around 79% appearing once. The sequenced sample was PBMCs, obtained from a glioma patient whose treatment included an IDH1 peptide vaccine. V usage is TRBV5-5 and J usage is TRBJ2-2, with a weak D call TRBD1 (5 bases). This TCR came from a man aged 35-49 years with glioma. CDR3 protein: CASSLATVNTGELFF. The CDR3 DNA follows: TGTGCCAGCAGCTTGGCGACAGTAAACACCGGGGAGCTGTTTTTT.